What follows describes a single T cell receptor beta chain. The same CDR3 also results from other DNA sequences found in this sample. The data are from a study of blood T cell repertoires in COVID-19. Clones were read by immunoSEQ multiplex PCR, and TCRdb kept only the in-frame ones, dropping some. The repertoire has roughly 76,000 clones, roughly 89% of them found once; the top ten carry 11% to 15%. CDR3 length equals 14 residues. V gave up 6 bases and J gave up 1 base, with 12 bases separating them. Germline V lookup: CDR1 KGHSH, CDR2 LQKENI. Material: peripheral blood. V is TRBV18 and J is TRBJ1-1; D is unresolved. The TCR comes from a man between 65 and 80 years old with active or convalescent COVID-19. In nucleotides, the CDR3 is TGTGCCAGCTCGCAGCAGACGGGGAACACTGAAGCTTTCTTT. Residues: CASSQQTGNTEAFF.